The sequence of this TCR beta chain was determined in a study of control samples from healthy donors and cancer patients. Profiled with immunoSEQ multiplex PCR; TCRdb holds only in-frame clones, not every one. The sample has fewer than 200,000 clones, roughly 95% seen once. V was shortened by 0 bases and J by 5 bases, with 13 bases between the two germline ends. The germline V gene has CDR1 KGHSH and CDR2 LQKENI. The CDR3 consists of 15 residues. V usage is TRBV18 and J usage is TRBJ1-1; D remains ambiguous. The receptor was isolated from a woman aged 60-75 years in good health. Input material: blood. CDR3 in amino acids: CASSPPVGIRTEAFF. As DNA, the CDR3 is TGTGCCAGCTCACCACCAGTAGGGATAAGGACTGAAGCTTTCTTT.